This T cell receptor beta chain comes out of a study of T cell repertoires in cytomegalovirus infection. The overall study: CMV infection and matching HLA type were both indicated by public TCR beta signatures.

This CDR3 region has 16 residues. V was trimmed by 4 bases and J by 0 bases, leaving 12 bases between them. Germline V gene data show CDR1 as LNHNV and CDR2 as YYDKDF (reference sequence). This clonotype was observed a handful of times. In TCRdb, the reads were re-called with MiXCR into one record per CDR3 protein. The data contain roughly 130,000 distinct CDR3 sequences, more than 7% of them singletons. The sequenced material came from PBMCs. The V gene is TRBV15, the J gene TRBJ2-2, with D possibly matching TRBD1 (6 bases). The source of this sequence is a human donor in good health (CMV status not recorded). Some clones in this sample may be carry-over from other donors' samples. CDR3 region: CATSKTGTPNTGELFF. CDR3 nucleotides: TGTGCCACCAGCAAGACCGGGACACCGAACACCGGGGAGCTGTTTTTT.